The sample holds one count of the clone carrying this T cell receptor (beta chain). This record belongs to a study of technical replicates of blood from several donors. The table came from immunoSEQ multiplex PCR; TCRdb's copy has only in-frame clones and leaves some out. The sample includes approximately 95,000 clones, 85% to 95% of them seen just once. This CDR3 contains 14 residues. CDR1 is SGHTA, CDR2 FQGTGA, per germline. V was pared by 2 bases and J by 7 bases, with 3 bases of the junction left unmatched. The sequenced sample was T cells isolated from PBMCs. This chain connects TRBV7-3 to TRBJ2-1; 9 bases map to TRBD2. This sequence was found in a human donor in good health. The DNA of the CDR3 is TGTGCCAGCAGCTTAGCGGGAGGGCTGAATGAGCAGTTCTTC. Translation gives CASSLAGGLNEQFF.